This TCR beta chain emerged from a study of identical twins. Regarding the study as a whole: Cross-sectional statistical analysis, not tracking of the same donors, underpinned the conclusions. Excess sharing by twins proved weaker in beta out-of-frame sequences.

Template switching, a step in the protocol, added a universal primer site, and cDNA carried unique molecular identifiers. MiXCR was run by TCRdb on the 5' RACE reads, yielding one entry per CDR3 protein. The sample consists of some 300,000 distinct CDR3 sequences, 9% to 15% of them appearing once. Comment on this clonotype: Its antigen is undetermined.

Germline V gene data show CDR1 as SGHDT and CDR2 as YYEEEE. Trimming at V came to 4 bases and at J to 5 bases, leaving 4 bases not matched to a gene. CDR3 length: 15 residues. These records were also assigned to another study, of yellow fever vaccine responses in identical twins.

The sequenced material came from CD8+ T cells sorted from blood. The origin of this receptor is a young woman in good health. The gene calls are TRBV5-6 and TRBJ2-2; 11 bases are shared with TRBD1. The DNA for the CDR3 is TGTGCCAGCAGCGAGGACAGGGGGCAGACCGGGGAGCTGTTTTTT. The encoded protein is CASSEDRGQTGELFF.